The clone carrying this TCR beta chain occurred many times. Its target is unknown. This sample was taken from a study of identical twins. Whole-study findings and limits: These conclusions were based on statistical analysis (cross-sectional, not following the same donors).

MiXCR, applied by TCRdb to the 5' RACE reads, yields one record per CDR3 protein. The sample contains a few hundred thousand distinct CDR3 sequences, around 15% of which appear only once. Per the germline V gene, CDR1 is SGHAT and CDR2 is FQNNGV. This CDR3 comprises 19 residues. J gave up 2 bases and V 0 bases, and 10 bases lay outside the gene matches. These sequences were also reported in another study, on yellow fever vaccine responses in identical twins.

The J gene is TRBJ2-3, the V gene TRBV11-2; 11 nucleotides agree with TRBD2. Source material: CD4+ T cells sorted from blood. The TCR comes from a woman younger than 35 in good health. The CDR3 is CASSLEVAGGQSTTDTQYF. The CDR3 DNA sequence: TGTGCCAGCAGCTTAGAGGTAGCGGGGGGGCAATCAACCACAGATACGCAGTATTTT.